This is a list of T cell receptor beta chains from one sample in a study of human T cells and chemical hapten exposure. TCRdb re-called the RACE reads with MiXCR, one entry per CDR3 protein. The sample lists tens of thousands of distinct CDR3 sequences; around 9.5% were seen once. Sequences were derived from whole blood, sampled in connection with sensitization to the hapten diphenylcyclopropenone (DPC). These receptors were obtained from a man aged 45 to 65 with alopecia areata. Some clones in this sample may be carry-over from other donors' samples. Both conserved end residues are part of each CDR3. A D gene is named only where the DNA matches it firmly. Where a row states a size, it is once, few, many or the class of an expanded clone; other rows omit it.

D,V,size,J,DNA,CDR3
NA,TRBV4-3,many,TRBJ1-1,TGCGCCAGCAGCCAGGTCCTTTTGGACACTGAAGCTTTCTTT,CASSQVLLDTEAFF
TRBD1,TRBV20-1,many,TRBJ2-2,TGCAGTGCTACGCCTCGGGACAGTCGGACCGGGGAGCTGTTTTTT,CSATPRDSRTGELFF
TRBD1,TRBV12-3/TRBV12-4,NA,TRBJ1-4,TGTGCCAGCAGCCCGGACAGGGGAATAACTAATGAAAAACTGTTTTTT,CASSPDRGITNEKLFF
NA,TRBV9,many,TRBJ2-6,TGTGCCAGCAGCGCACCCAGGGGCAGGAGCCATTCTGGGGCCAACGTCCTGACTTTC,CASSAPRGRSHSGANVLTF
NA,TRBV24-1,few,TRBJ2-3,TGTGCCACCGAGGAGGGGAGAACAGATACGCAGTATTTT,CATEEGRTDTQYF
NA,TRBV5-5,many,TRBJ1-5,TGTGCCAGCAGCTTGGACGGATATAGCAATCAGCCCCAGCATTTT,CASSLDGYSNQPQHF
NA,TRBV11-2,NA,TRBJ2-7,TGTGCCAGCAGCCTCGACCCACGCTACGAGCAGTACTTC,CASSLDPRYEQYF
NA,TRBV18,NA,TRBJ1-5,TGTGCCAGCTCACCGAACAGGGATCAGCCCCAGCATTTT,CASSPNRDQPQHF
NA,TRBV9,NA,TRBJ1-6,TGTGCCAGCAGCGTAAGTCTCGGAGGGGATTCACCCCTCCACTTT,CASSVSLGGDSPLHF
NA,TRBV27,NA,TRBJ2-7,TGTGCCAGCAGTCCCCTATCGAAACCATGGGAGCAGTACTTC,CASSPLSKPWEQYF
TRBD1,TRBV29-1,few,TRBJ2-5,TGCAGCGTTGAGGCAGGGGGCGAGACCCAGTACTTC,CSVEAGGETQYF
TRBD2,TRBV27,NA,TRBJ2-7,TGTGCCAGCAGTTTGGGGACTAGCCTGTACGAGCAGTACTTC,CASSLGTSLYEQYF
TRBD2,TRBV20-1,NA,TRBJ2-5,TGCAGTGCAAATTCCGGGACTAGCGCACAAGAGACCCAGTACTTC,CSANSGTSAQETQYF
TRBD2,TRBV5-1,many,TRBJ2-3,TGCGCCAGCAGCTTCTGGACTAGCGGGGGAGGCACAGATACGCAGTATTTT,CASSFWTSGGGTDTQYF
NA,TRBV11-1,many,TRBJ1-1,TGTGCCAGCAGCCCGCGACGGGCTGAAGCTTTCTTT,CASSPRRAEAFF
NA,TRBV28,many,TRBJ1-5,TGTGCCAGCAGTTTATCCCAGAGAGGGTTCCAGCATTTT,CASSLSQRGFQHF
TRBD2,TRBV7-2,few,TRBJ2-3,TGTGCCAGCAAAGCGGGGGGCACAGATACGCAGTATTTT,CASKAGGTDTQYF
NA,TRBV7-9,many,TRBJ2-5,TGTGCCAGCAGCTCTCTGCCGCAGACCCAGTACTTC,CASSSLPQTQYF
TRBD2,TRBV9,NA,TRBJ2-1,TGTGCCAGCAGCGTAGCGACTAGCGGTAACAATGAGCAGTTCTTC,CASSVATSGNNEQFF
TRBD2,TRBV20-1,NA,TRBJ2-3,TGCAGTGCTAGAGTACTAGCGGGAGGGTGGCCGCGGACAGATACGCAGTATTTT,CSARVLAGGWPRTDTQYF
NA,TRBV27,many,TRBJ1-4,TGTGCCAGCACCTCCGGAGGGCGAAGTGAAAAACTGTTTTTT,CASTSGGRSEKLFF
TRBD1,TRBV11-3,many,TRBJ2-1,TGTGCCAGCAGCTCGGGACAGGGCCTCTACAATGAGCAGTTCTTC,CASSSGQGLYNEQFF
NA,TRBV20-1,medium-sized,TRBJ1-2,TGCAGTGCTAGAGCAAATGGGGGAAATGATGGCTACACCTTC,CSARANGGNDGYTF
TRBD1,TRBV27,many,TRBJ2-1,TGTGCCAGCACCCCAAGGACAGGAGATGCTAGTCCCAATGAGCAGTTCTTC,CASTPRTGDASPNEQFF
NA,TRBV25-1,many,TRBJ2-5,TGTGCCAGCAGGGGGTTGGAGACCCAGTACTTC,CASRGLETQYF
NA,TRBV28,many,TRBJ2-1,TGTGCCAGCAGTTCCCCGGATGAGCAGTTCTTC,CASSSPDEQFF
TRBD2,TRBV7-8,few,TRBJ2-3,TGTGCCAGCAGCTTGAGGGAGTCGGGAGGAGGTACAGATACGCAGTATTTT,CASSLRESGGGTDTQYF
NA,TRBV7-3,few,TRBJ2-7,TGTGCCAGCAGCTCCACAGGTGGGATGGGCGAGCAGTACTTC,CASSSTGGMGEQYF
TRBD2,TRBV9,NA,TRBJ2-4,TGTGCCAGCAGCGTGGAACTAGCGGGAGCCGTAGCCAAAAACATTCAGTACTTC,CASSVELAGAVAKNIQYF
TRBD1,TRBV19,NA,TRBJ2-7,TGTGCCAGTAGTATAGAGGGGACAGGACGATACGAGCAGTACTTC,CASSIEGTGRYEQYF
NA,TRBV7-2,NA,TRBJ2-5,TGTGCCAGCAGCTTTAGCAGCACCGGGGAGACCCAGTACTTC,CASSFSSTGETQYF
TRBD2,TRBV5-1,NA,TRBJ2-1,TGCGCCAGCAGCTTGACTAGCGGGAGTATAAGTGAGCAGTTCTTC,CASSLTSGSISEQFF
NA,TRBV2,few,TRBJ2-3,TGTGCCAGCAGTGAAAACCCGGGGGTCGGGGATACGCAGTATTTT,CASSENPGVGDTQYF
NA,TRBV11-2,many,TRBJ2-4,TGTGCCAGCAGCCCTTCTGGGGGGAGAGGAGCCAAAAACATTCAGTACTTC,CASSPSGGRGAKNIQYF
NA,TRBV4-2,few,TRBJ1-2,TGTGCCAGCAGTCCCGAGACAGGATCTAACTATGGCTACACCTTC,CASSPETGSNYGYTF
TRBD1,TRBV4-1,many,TRBJ2-1,TGCGCCAGCAGCCAAGAAGGGACAGGGGGTTTCTACAATGAGCAGTTCTTC,CASSQEGTGGFYNEQFF
TRBD2,TRBV12-3/TRBV12-4,many,TRBJ2-3,TGTGCCAGCAGTTTAGGGACTAGCCTCCCCACAGATACGCAGTATTTT,CASSLGTSLPTDTQYF
NA,TRBV15,many,TRBJ2-3,TGTGCCACCAGCAGAGATGGGGCAACAGATACGCAGTATTTT,CATSRDGATDTQYF
TRBD1,TRBV20-1,NA,TRBJ1-1,TGCAGTGCTAAAAGGACAGGAAACACTGAAGCTTTCTTT,CSAKRTGNTEAFF
TRBD1,TRBV19,few,TRBJ1-5,TGTGCCAGTAGTACAAGAAGGACAGGGGATAATCAGCCCCAGCATTTT,CASSTRRTGDNQPQHF
NA,TRBV5-1,many,TRBJ2-5,TGCGCCAGCAGCTTGGTTTCGGGAGATGCAGAGACCCAGTACTTC,CASSLVSGDAETQYF
TRBD2,TRBV7-9,NA,TRBJ2-7,TGTGCCAGCAGCTTGAGTAGCGGGAGCGACGAGCAGTACTTC,CASSLSSGSDEQYF
NA,TRBV27,few,TRBJ2-2,TGTGCCAGCAGTTACAGGGTTTCGTCCGGGGAGCTGTTTTTT,CASSYRVSSGELFF
TRBD2,TRBV7-9,many,TRBJ2-1,TGTGCCAGCAGCCCCTCAATGCGGGAGGGCCAGGGCAATGAGCAGTTCTTC,CASSPSMREGQGNEQFF
NA,TRBV11-2,many,TRBJ2-1,TGTGCCAGCAGCTTAGATCTGACTACCGGGCAGTTCTTC,CASSLDLTTGQFF
TRBD2,TRBV7-9,few,TRBJ2-1,TGTGCCAGCAGCTCCCTGACTAGCGGGAGTTCCCCGCAGTTCTTC,CASSSLTSGSSPQFF
TRBD1,TRBV19,few,TRBJ1-1,TGTGCCAGTAGTGAGTACAGGGGGCCAAACACTGAAGCTTTCTTT,CASSEYRGPNTEAFF
NA,TRBV7-2,few,TRBJ2-3,TGTGCCAGCAGCGCAGGACAGAGCACAGATACGCAGTATTTT,CASSAGQSTDTQYF
NA,TRBV11-2,NA,TRBJ2-2,TGTGCCAGTAACAGGGTCCCCGGGGAGCTGTTTTTT,CASNRVPGELFF
NA,TRBV9,NA,TRBJ2-5,TGTGCCAGCAGCCCCCGACTGAGGCAGGGCGGGGAGACCCAGTACTTC,CASSPRLRQGGETQYF
TRBD2,TRBV11-2,medium-sized,TRBJ2-1,TGTGCCAGCAGCGAAGGACTAGCGGAATACAATGAGCAGTTCTTC,CASSEGLAEYNEQFF